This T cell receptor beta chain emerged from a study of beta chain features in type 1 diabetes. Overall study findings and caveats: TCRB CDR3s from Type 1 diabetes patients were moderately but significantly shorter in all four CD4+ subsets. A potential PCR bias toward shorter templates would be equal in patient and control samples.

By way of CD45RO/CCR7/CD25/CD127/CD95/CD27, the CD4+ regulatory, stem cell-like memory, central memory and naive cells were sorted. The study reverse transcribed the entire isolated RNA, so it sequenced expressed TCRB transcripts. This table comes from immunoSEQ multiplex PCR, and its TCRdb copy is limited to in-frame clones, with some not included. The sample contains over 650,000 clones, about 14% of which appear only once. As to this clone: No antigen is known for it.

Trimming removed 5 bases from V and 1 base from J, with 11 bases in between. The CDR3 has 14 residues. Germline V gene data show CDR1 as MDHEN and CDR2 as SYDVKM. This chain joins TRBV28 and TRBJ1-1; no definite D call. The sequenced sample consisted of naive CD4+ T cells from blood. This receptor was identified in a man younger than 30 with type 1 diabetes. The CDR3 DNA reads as TGTGCCAGCAGTCCCGGACGGACGAACACTGAAGCTTTCTTT. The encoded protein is CASSPGRTNTEAFF. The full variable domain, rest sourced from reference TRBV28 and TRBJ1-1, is DVKVTQSSRYLVKRTGEKVFLECVQDMDHENMFWYRQDPGLGLRLIYFSYDVKMKEKGDIPEGYSVSREKKERFSLILESASTNQTSMYLCASSPGRTNTEAFFGQGTRLTVV.